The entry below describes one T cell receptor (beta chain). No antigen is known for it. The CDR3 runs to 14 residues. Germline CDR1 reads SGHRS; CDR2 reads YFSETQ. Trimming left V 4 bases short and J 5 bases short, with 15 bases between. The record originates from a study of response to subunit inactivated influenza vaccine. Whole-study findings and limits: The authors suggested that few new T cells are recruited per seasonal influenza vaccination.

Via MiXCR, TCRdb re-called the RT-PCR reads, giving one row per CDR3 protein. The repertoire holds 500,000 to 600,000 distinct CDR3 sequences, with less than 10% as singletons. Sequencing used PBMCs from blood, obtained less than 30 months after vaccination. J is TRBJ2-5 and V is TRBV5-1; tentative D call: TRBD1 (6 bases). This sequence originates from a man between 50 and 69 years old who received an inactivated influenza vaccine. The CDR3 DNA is TGCGCCAGCAGCGGAGGACAGCCCCGGGAGACCCAGTACTTC. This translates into CASSGGQPRETQYF.